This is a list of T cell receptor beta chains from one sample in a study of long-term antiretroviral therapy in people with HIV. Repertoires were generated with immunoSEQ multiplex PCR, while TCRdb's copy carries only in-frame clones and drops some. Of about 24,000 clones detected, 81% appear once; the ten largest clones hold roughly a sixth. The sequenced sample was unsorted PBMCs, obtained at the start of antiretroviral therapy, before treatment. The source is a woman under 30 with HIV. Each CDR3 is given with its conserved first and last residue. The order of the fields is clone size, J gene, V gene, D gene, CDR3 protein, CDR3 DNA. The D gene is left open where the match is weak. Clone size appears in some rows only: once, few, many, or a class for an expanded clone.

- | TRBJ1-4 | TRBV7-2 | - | CASSLGGRANEKLFF | TGTGCCAGCAGCTTGGGGGGTAGGGCTAATGAAAAACTGTTTTTT
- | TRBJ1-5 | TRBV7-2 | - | CASSEQGMDNQPQHF | TGTGCCAGCAGCGAACAGGGAATGGACAATCAGCCCCAGCATTTT
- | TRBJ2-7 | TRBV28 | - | CASRPGRTYSYEQYF | TGTGCCAGCAGGCCAGGGAGGACCTACTCCTACGAGCAGTACTTC
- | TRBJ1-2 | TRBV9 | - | CASSVNGFYGYTF | TGTGCCAGCAGCGTAAACGGCTTCTATGGCTACACCTTC
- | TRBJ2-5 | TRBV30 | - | CAWKGQETQYF | TGTGCCTGGAAGGGGCAAGAGACCCAGTACTTC
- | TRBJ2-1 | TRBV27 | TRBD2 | CASSRRLAGNNEQFF | TGTGCCAGCAGTAGGCGACTAGCGGGAAACAATGAGCAGTTCTTC
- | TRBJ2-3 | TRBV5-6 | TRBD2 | CASLLVAGGVGTQYF | TGTGCCAGCCTCCTTGTAGCGGGAGGGGTAGGTACGCAGTATTTT
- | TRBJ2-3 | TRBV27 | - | CASSSGLYTDTQYF | TGTGCCAGCAGTTCGGGACTTTACACAGATACGCAGTATTTT
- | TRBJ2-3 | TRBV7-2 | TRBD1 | CASSSQGAGRTYTQYF | TGTGCCAGCAGCTCCCAGGGGGCGGGCCGCACCTATACGCAGTATTTT
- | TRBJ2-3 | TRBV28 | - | CASSPSADFTDTQYF | TGTGCCAGCAGTCCTAGCGCCGACTTCACAGATACGCAGTATTTT
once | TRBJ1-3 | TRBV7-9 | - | CASSFDGQGRNTIYF | TGTGCCAGCAGCTTCGATGGGCAGGGCCGGAACACCATATATTTT
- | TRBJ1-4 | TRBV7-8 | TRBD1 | CASTGQNNEKLFF | TGTGCCAGTACGGGACAGAATAATGAAAAACTGTTTTTT
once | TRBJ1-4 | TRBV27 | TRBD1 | CASSSDRGGTNEKLFF | TGTGCCAGCAGTTCCGACAGGGGAGGAACTAATGAAAAACTGTTTTTT
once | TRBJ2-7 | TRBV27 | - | CASSFNSYEQYF | TGTGCCAGCAGTTTCAACTCCTACGAGCAGTACTTC
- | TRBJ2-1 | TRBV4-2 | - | CASSQDSGYRRANEQFF | TGTGCCAGCAGCCAAGACAGCGGCTACCGCCGGGCTAATGAGCAGTTCTTC
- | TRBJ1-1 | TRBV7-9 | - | CASSLRQVTLTYKAFF | TGTGCCAGCAGCTTAAGGCAGGTCACCTTAACCTACAAAGCTTTCTTT
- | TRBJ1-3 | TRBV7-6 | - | CASSRGLLGPSGNTIYF | TGTGCCAGCAGCCGGGGACTTCTTGGGCCCTCTGGAAACACCATATATTTT
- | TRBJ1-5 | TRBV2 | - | CASTLGANQPQHF | TGTGCCAGCACCCTTGGGGCCAATCAGCCCCAGCATTTT
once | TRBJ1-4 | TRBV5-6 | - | CASSLFGVDEKLFF | TGTGCCAGCAGCTTGTTCGGGGTGGATGAAAAACTGTTTTTT
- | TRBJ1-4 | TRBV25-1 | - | CASTQGRANEKLFF | TGTGCCAGTACCCAGGGCCGGGCTAATGAAAAACTGTTTTTT
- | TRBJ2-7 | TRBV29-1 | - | CSAGRGGPYEQYF | TGCAGTGCCGGGCGGGGTGGACCTTACGAGCAGTACTTC
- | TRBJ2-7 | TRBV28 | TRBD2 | CASSATSGSSYEQYF | TGTGCCAGCAGTGCCACTAGCGGGAGCTCCTACGAGCAGTACTTC
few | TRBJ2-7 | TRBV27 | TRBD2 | CASSFGGGYEQYF | TGTGCCAGCAGTTTCGGGGGGGGCTACGAGCAGTACTTC
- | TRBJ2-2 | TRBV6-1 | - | CASVAIVGTGELFF | TGTGCCAGCGTAGCGATCGTGGGGACCGGGGAGCTGTTTTTT
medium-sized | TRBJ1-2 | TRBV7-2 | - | CATRAGEGYTF | TGTGCCACCCGCGCAGGGGAAGGCTACACCTTC
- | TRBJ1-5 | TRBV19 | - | CASSQNRDTNQPQHF | TGTGCCAGTAGTCAAAACCGGGACACCAATCAGCCCCAGCATTTT
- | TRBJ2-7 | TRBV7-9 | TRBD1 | CASSYRDSEQYF | TGTGCCAGCAGCTACCGGGACAGCGAGCAGTACTTC
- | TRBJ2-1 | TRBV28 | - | CASSLARRTYNEQFF | TGTGCCAGCAGTTTAGCGAGGAGGACCTACAATGAGCAGTTCTTC
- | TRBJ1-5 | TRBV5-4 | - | CASSLAGAHSNQPQHF | TGTGCCAGCAGCTTGGCAGGGGCACATAGCAATCAGCCCCAGCATTTT
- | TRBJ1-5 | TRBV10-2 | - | CASEAGVGQPQHF | TGCGCCAGCGAAGCAGGGGTAGGACAGCCCCAGCATTTT
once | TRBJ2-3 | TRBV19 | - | CASSTSSATDTQYF | TGTGCCAGTAGTACCTCTAGCGCGACAGATACGCAGTATTTT
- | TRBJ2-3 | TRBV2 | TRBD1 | CASDRDRGSDTQYF | TGTGCCAGCGACCGGGACAGGGGTTCAGATACGCAGTATTTT
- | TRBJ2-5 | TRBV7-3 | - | CASSRGAEETQYF | TGTGCCAGCAGCCGAGGGGCAGAAGAGACCCAGTACTTC
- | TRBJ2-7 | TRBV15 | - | CATSRDHGEQYF | TGTGCCACCAGCAGAGACCATGGCGAGCAGTACTTC
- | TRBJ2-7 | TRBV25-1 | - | CASRGSHEQYF | TGTGCCAGCAGGGGTTCCCACGAGCAGTACTTC
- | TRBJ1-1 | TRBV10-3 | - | CAISVASGHGTEAFF | TGTGCCATCAGTGTTGCGTCAGGGCACGGCACTGAAGCTTTCTTT
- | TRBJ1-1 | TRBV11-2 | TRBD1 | CASSFQGAEAFF | TGTGCCAGCAGCTTCCAGGGGGCTGAAGCTTTCTTT
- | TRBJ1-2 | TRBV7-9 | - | CASTQDSPYGYTF | TGTGCCAGCACCCAAGATTCCCCCTATGGCTACACCTTC
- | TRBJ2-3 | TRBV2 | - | CASSDLGPSLRDTQYF | TGTGCCAGCAGTGATCTGGGGCCCAGCCTCCGAGATACGCAGTATTTT
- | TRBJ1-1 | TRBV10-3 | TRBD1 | CAISVSGTVWAEAFF | TGTGCCATCAGTGTATCCGGGACAGTATGGGCTGAAGCTTTCTTT
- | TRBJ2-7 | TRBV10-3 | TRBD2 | CAISESGLAGDEQYF | TGTGCCATCAGCGAAAGTGGACTAGCGGGGGACGAGCAGTACTTC
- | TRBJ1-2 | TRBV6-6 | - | CASSYKGDGYTF | TGTGCCAGCAGTTACAAAGGGGATGGCTACACCTTC
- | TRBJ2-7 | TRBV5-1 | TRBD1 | CASSFKTGTEQYF | TGCGCCAGCAGCTTTAAGACAGGGACCGAGCAGTACTTC
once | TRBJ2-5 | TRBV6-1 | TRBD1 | CASSESAGGGETQYF | TGTGCCAGCAGTGAATCGGCAGGGGGCGGAGAGACCCAGTACTTC
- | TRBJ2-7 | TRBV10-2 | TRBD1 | CASSESYRGYEQYF | TGCGCCAGCAGTGAGTCATACAGGGGTTACGAGCAGTACTTC
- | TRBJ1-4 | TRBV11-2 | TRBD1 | CASSLWAGQGQKLFF | TGTGCCAGCAGCTTATGGGCGGGACAGGGTCAAAAACTGTTTTTT
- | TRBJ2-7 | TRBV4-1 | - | CASSLGGSSYEQYF | TGCGCCAGCAGCCTCGGCGGAAGCTCCTACGAGCAGTACTTC
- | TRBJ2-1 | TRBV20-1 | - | CSAPAYNEQFF | TGCAGTGCCCCGGCCTACAATGAGCAGTTCTTC
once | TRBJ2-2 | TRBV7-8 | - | CASSLLGTGELFF | TGTGCCAGCAGCTTATTGGGCACCGGGGAGCTGTTTTTT
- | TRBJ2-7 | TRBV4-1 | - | CASSQDLPRNYEQYF | TGCGCCAGCAGCCAAGATCTACCTAGAAACTACGAGCAGTACTTC
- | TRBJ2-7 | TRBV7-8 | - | CASSLASDYEQYF | TGTGCCAGCAGCTTAGCTTCCGACTACGAGCAGTACTTC